A selection of T cell receptor beta chains follows, all from one sample in a study of blood T cells in healthy people across ages. TCRdb passed the 5' RACE reads through MiXCR, listing each CDR3 protein once. This table has approximately 1.5 million distinct CDR3 sequences, less than 45% appearing once. The sample taken for sequencing was blood. These receptors were taken from a woman younger than 30 in good health. CDR3s include the opening cysteine and the closing phenylalanine or tryptophan. Fields, in order: clone size, V gene, D gene, J gene, CDR3 protein, CDR3 DNA. A D gene is named only where the DNA matches it firmly. Rows give clone size only sometimes, using once, few, many, or a class for an expanded clone.

few,TRBV4-1,NA,TRBJ1-5,CASSLLQNQPQHF,TGCGCCAGCAGCCTGCTCCAGAATCAGCCCCAGCATTTT
many,TRBV7-2,NA,TRBJ2-3,CASSLVRAGDTQYF,TGTGCCAGCAGCTTAGTGCGGGCCGGAGATACGCAGTATTTT
NA,TRBV6-6,NA,TRBJ2-1,CASSYLADSSYNEQFF,TGTGCCAGCAGTTATCTGGCGGACTCCTCCTACAATGAGCAGTTCTTC
NA,TRBV4-2,NA,TRBJ2-5,CASRPARGGNEQYF,TGTGCCAGCAGGCCCGCCAGGGGTGGGAATGAGCAGTACTTC
NA,TRBV6-1,NA,TRBJ2-3,CASSEYLGARADTQYF,TGTGCCAGCAGTGAATACCTGGGGGCTCGGGCAGATACGCAGTATTTT
few,TRBV7-2,TRBD1,TRBJ2-1,CASSLRTGTGTYNEQFF,TGTGCCAGCAGCTTACGTACTGGGACAGGGACCTACAATGAGCAGTTCTTC
NA,TRBV6-1,TRBD1,TRBJ2-5,CATGGVGQPKETQYF,TGTGCCACCGGCGGCGTGGGACAGCCAAAAGAGACCCAGTACTTC
NA,TRBV20-1,TRBD1,TRBJ1-2,CSAEPGQNYGYTF,TGCAGTGCGGAACCGGGACAGAACTATGGCTACACCTTC
few,TRBV12-3/TRBV12-4,NA,TRBJ1-5,CASSAPDTGVWQPQHF,TGTGCCAGCAGTGCCCCGGATACCGGGGTATGGCAGCCCCAGCATTTT
few,TRBV6-6,NA,TRBJ1-6,CASSYSEGKLVNSPLHF,TGTGCCAGCAGTTACTCCGAGGGGAAGTTGGTTAATTCACCCCTCCACTTT
few,TRBV11-2,NA,TRBJ2-4,CASSPTDGGAKNIQYF,TGTGCCAGCAGCCCAACTGATGGCGGAGCCAAAAACATTCAGTACTTC
few,TRBV20-1,NA,TRBJ2-1,CSASLATYNEQFF,TGCAGTGCTAGCCTAGCCACCTACAATGAGCAGTTCTTC
NA,TRBV7-2,NA,TRBJ2-5,CASSRWAGETQYF,TGTGCCAGCAGCCGCTGGGCGGGAGAGACCCAGTACTTC
NA,TRBV10-3,NA,TRBJ1-2,CAISRQESNYGYTF,TGTGCCATCAGTCGACAGGAGTCTAACTATGGCTACACCTTC
NA,TRBV9,NA,TRBJ2-7,CASSVRVSGYVQYF,TGTGCCAGCAGCGTAAGGGTATCGGGCTACGTGCAGTACTTC
NA,TRBV28,NA,TRBJ1-5,CASSSDNLNQPQHF,TGTGCCAGCAGTTCTGACAACCTAAATCAGCCCCAGCATTTT
NA,TRBV7-9,NA,TRBJ2-7,CASSPTRGDAYNEQYF,TGTGCCAGCAGCCCGACGAGAGGGGACGCCTACAATGAGCAGTACTTC
few,TRBV2,TRBD2,TRBJ2-7,CASRAEAGGSYEQYF,TGTGCCAGCAGAGCGGAGGCGGGAGGTTCCTACGAGCAGTACTTC
NA,TRBV7-8,TRBD1,TRBJ1-5,CASSPRTGRRNQPQHF,TGTGCCAGCAGCCCGAGGACAGGTCGTCGCAATCAGCCCCAGCATTTT
NA,TRBV30,TRBD2,TRBJ2-3,CAWRIAGGTDTQYF,TGTGCCTGGAGAATAGCGGGGGGCACAGATACGCAGTATTTT
NA,TRBV6-6,NA,TRBJ2-3,CASTPSVAKDTQYF,TGTGCCAGCACCCCGAGCGTGGCCAAAGATACGCAGTATTTT
many,TRBV29-1,NA,TRBJ1-2,CSVEGNYGYTF,TGCAGCGTTGAAGGGAACTATGGCTACACCTTC
few,TRBV9,NA,TRBJ2-2,CASSVSGAGELFF,TGTGCCAGCAGCGTCTCCGGGGCAGGGGAGCTGTTTTTT
NA,TRBV7-2,NA,TRBJ1-4,CASSPTSPVGEKLFF,TGTGCCAGCAGCCCAACTAGTCCCGTAGGCGAAAAACTGTTTTTT
NA,TRBV7-2,NA,TRBJ2-7,CASTEAFAYEQYF,TGTGCCAGCACCGAGGCCTTTGCCTACGAGCAGTACTTC
NA,TRBV27,NA,TRBJ1-5,CASSLWVNQPQHF,TGTGCCAGCAGTTTATGGGTAAATCAGCCCCAGCATTTT
NA,TRBV29-1,TRBD2,TRBJ2-3,CSVTGTSGGRDAQYF,TGCAGCGTCACCGGGACTAGCGGGGGCAGGGATGCGCAGTATTTT
NA,TRBV7-7,NA,TRBJ2-3,CASSLGPTQDTQYF,TGTGCCAGCAGCTTAGGACCTACCCAAGATACGCAGTATTTT